This TCR beta chain was captured by sequencing in a study of T cells after yellow fever vaccination. Findings and caveats of the study: Most clones from primary vaccination resurfaced after the booster (roughly 96% CD4, 88% CD8).

This clonotype has ten or more counts. Its target is unknown. For TCR, cDNA came from 5'RACE template switching, which added a universal primer site and UMIs. TCRdb recomputed calls from the 5' RACE reads with MiXCR, one row per CDR3 protein. The sample contains roughly 150,000 distinct CDR3 sequences, under 8% of which appear only once. V was trimmed by 5 bases and J by 1 base, leaving 10 bases between them. The CDR3 is made up of 14 amino acids. The germline V gene has CDR1 SGHTA and CDR2 FQGNSA. This clonotype originated in a man younger than 40 who received the YFV17D yellow fever vaccine. The genes are TRBV7-2 and TRBJ2-3; TRBD2 is a possible D gene (5 bases). Sample: CD4+ T cells sorted from PBMCs, taken 10 days after the yellow fever booster vaccination. This CDR3 is CASSPQAGTDTQYF. Here the CDR3 DNA reads TGTGCCAGCAGCCCTCAAGCGGGCACAGATACGCAGTATTTT.